The 16 T cell receptor beta chains presented below share a single source sample, sequenced in a study of blood T cells in healthy people across ages (dated by TCRdb to 2013 to 2016). Library preparation employed 5' RACE. Sequencing was performed on an Illumina HiSeq 2500. A second PCR of about 6 to 12 cycles was run with a J-beta primer mix and a sample-barcoded 5' primer. TCRdb ran its own pipeline on the public reads, namely fastp trimming at Q25 and MiXCR clone calling, and kept in-frame beta chains. All rows with the same CDR3 protein become a single entry with the most common DNA and genes. This sample has around 710,000 distinct CDR3 sequences in its table, and 43% of those were observed once. The top ten clonotypes cover approximately 22% of the sample. Input material: blood. The origin of the receptors is a woman aged 60 to 75 in good health.

This clonotype was picked up a small number of times. The rearrangement links TRBV4-3 to TRBJ2-7; D possibly matches TRBD1 or TRBD2 (5 bases each). Germline CDR1 and CDR2: LGHNA and YSLEER. This CDR3 has 16 residues. V dropped 1 base and J dropped 3 bases, with 16 bases sitting between them. CDR3 in amino acids: CASSQVLRGLHYEQYF. The CDR3 nucleotides read TGCGCCAGCAGCCAAGTTTTGAGGGGCTTGCACTACGAGCAGTACTTC.

This clonotype was seen only a few times. V is TRBV5-1 and J is TRBJ1-5; D ambiguous. Per the germline V gene, CDR1 is SGHRS and CDR2 is YFSETQ. V lost 3 bases to trimming and J lost 0 bases, with 16 bases between them. The CDR3 runs 17 residues. CDR3 DNA sequence: TGCGCCAGCAGCTCAGGCCGGGATTCGAATAGCAATCAGCCCCAGCATTTT. This gives the protein CASSSGRDSNSNQPQHF.

CDR3 nucleotide sequence: TGTGCCAGCAGCGAGACTAGCGGGAGAGTAACAGATACGCAGTATTTT. It translates to CASSETSGRVTDTQYF. This rearrangement joins TRBV13 to TRBJ2-3, with TRBD2 identical over 12 bases. Germline CDR1 and CDR2: PRHDT and FYEKMQ (reference sequence). V trimming: 5 bases; J trimming: 3 bases; junction bases outside the gene matches: 6. The CDR3 loop spans 16 amino acids.

The sample holds a few counts of this clonotype. The chain joins TRBV7-9 to TRBJ1-2; 9 bases match TRBD1. The V and J ends lost 5 bases and 4 bases, in that order; junction bases with no gene match: 11. The CDR3 consists of 16 residues. Germline V gene data show CDR1 as SEHNR and CDR2 as FQNEAQ (reference sequence). CDR3 loop: CASSLSLTGGCYGYTF. The DNA for the CDR3 is TGTGCCAGCAGCCTCTCACTGACAGGGGGATGCTATGGCTACACCTTC.

To note about this clonotype: One end of the junction varies from germline; a read error may be responsible. The CDR3 nucleotides read TGTGCCTGCAGCTTATATCTAGCGGGTGTAATCGATGAGCAGTTCTTC. Translating gives CACSLYLAGVIDEQFF. The chain has TRBV13 and TRBJ2-1; TRBD2 matches 8 bases. The CDR3 sequence is 16 residues long. Germline CDR1 PRHDT, CDR2 FYEKMQ (reference sequence).

In this sample, this clonotype turned up a few times. The chain uses TRBV2 and TRBJ2-1; D tentatively fits TRBD1 or TRBD2 (5 bases each). Looked up from germline, CDR1 is SNHLY and CDR2 is FYNNEI. V was cut by 3 bases and J by 6 bases, with 15 bases left in between. There are 15 residues in the CDR3. In nucleotides, the CDR3 is TGTGCCAGCAGTGAGGGGATCCTGGGGGTCAATGAGCAGTTCTTC. Translated, it gives CASSEGILGVNEQFF.

In this sample, this clonotype turned up once. This rearrangement joins TRBV2 to TRBJ2-5; weak D call: TRBD2 (6 bases). V lost 6 bases and J 2 bases, leaving 16 bases between the germline ends. Germline assignment: CDR1 SNHLY and CDR2 FYNNEI. The CDR3 is 15 residues long. Here the CDR3 reads CASSPGTFAQETQYF. The CDR3 DNA follows: TGTGCCAGCAGCCCTGGGACTTTCGCTCAAGAGACCCAGTACTTC.

This clonotype came up a few times. The gene calls are TRBV28 and TRBJ1-2; D unclear. The CDR3 contains 14 residues. Trimming shortened V by 6 bases and J by 0 bases, and 11 bases separated the two germline ends. Germline values: CDR1 MDHEN, CDR2 SYDVKM. CDR3 DNA: TGTGCCAGCAGCTTCGGAATTACTAACTATGGCTACACCTTC. Its translation is CASSFGITNYGYTF.

At least ten counts were recorded for this clonotype. The chain links TRBV7-7 to TRBJ2-7; no reliable D call. V lost 3 bases and J lost 2, with 8 bases in between. This CDR3 has 13 residues. Germline-derived CDR1 and CDR2 are SSHAT and FNYEAQ (reference sequence). CDR3 sequence reads: CASSLGVAYEQYF. The CDR3 DNA sequence: TGTGCCAGCAGCTTGGGCGTGGCCTACGAGCAGTACTTC.

The chain uses TRBV28 and TRBJ2-7, with TRBD1 as a possible D gene (5 bases). V gave up 9 bases and J gave up 6 bases, with 15 bases separating them. CDR3 length equals 12 residues. CDR1 and CDR2 (germline): MDHEN, SYDVKM. The CDR3 nucleotides are TGTGCCAGGCAGTTTGTTAGGGGCGAGCAGTACTTC. Amino acids: CARQFVRGEQYF.

This clonotype was counted a single time. With a much larger clone just one base away, this may be a read error. The chain couples TRBV7-2 to TRBJ2-5; D is possibly TRBD1 (5 bases). With 0 bases removed from V and 11 bases from J, the gap between germline ends came to 16 bases. The CDR3 extends over 14 amino acids. Germline V gene data show CDR1 as SGHTA and CDR2 as FQGNSA. This chain's CDR3 is CASSLAPGPYVQYF. In DNA, the CDR3 is TGTGCCAGCAGCTTAGCCCCAGGGCCTTACGTGCAGTACTTC.

This clonotype occurred a few times. The rearrangement uses TRBV6-5 and TRBJ2-5; 11 nucleotides line up with TRBD2. Germline V gene sequence: CDR1 MNHEY, CDR2 SVGAGI. This CDR3 spans 21 amino acids. Trimming removed 2 bases from V and 2 bases from J; junction bases left unmatched: 19. The CDR3 is CASSYGLASGRSSSKQETQYF. Here the CDR3 DNA reads TGTGCCAGCAGTTACGGTCTCGCTAGCGGGAGGTCTAGTTCGAAACAAGAGACCCAGTACTTC.

Here the CDR3 DNA reads TGTGCCAGCAGTTCCCGGACTAGCGGGGGCATTGCAGCAGATACGCAGTATTTT. This encodes CASSSRTSGGIAADTQYF. The gene calls are TRBV6-2 or TRBV6-3 and TRBJ2-3; 13 nucleotides match TRBD2. V lost 4 bases, J lost 4 bases, and 11 bases stayed unmatched. The CDR3 runs 18 residues. Germline V lookup: CDR1 MNHEY, CDR2 SVGEGT.

This chain links TRBV5-1 with TRBJ2-3, with 12 nucleotides matching TRBD1. Per germline, CDR1 SGHRS and CDR2 YFSETQ. CDR3 length: 19 amino acids. The J segment lost 5 bases and the V segment lost 3 bases, leaving 16 bases of the junction unmatched. The CDR3 reads CASSSPGTGGEGRGDTQYF. The CDR3 DNA reads TGCGCCAGCAGCTCGCCCGGGACAGGGGGCGAGGGGCGGGGAGATACGCAGTATTTT.

V and J are TRBV6-6 and TRBJ1-2, with D possibly matching TRBD1 (5 bases). CDR3 length: 13 amino acids. Per the germline V gene, CDR1 is MNHNY and CDR2 is SVGAGI (reference sequence). Trimming stripped 4 bases from V and 6 bases from J, with 12 bases between. CDR3 in DNA: TGTGCCAGCAGTTCCAGGGTAGGGGATGGCTACACCTTC. This encodes CASSSRVGDGYTF.

The J gene is TRBJ2-1, the V gene TRBV29-1; a weak D match, TRBD2 (6 bases). The V gene's germline CDR1 is SQVTM and CDR2 ANQGSEA. Trimming removed 6 bases from V and 12 bases from J, with 18 bases in between. This CDR3 has 12 residues. CDR3 coding DNA: TGCAGCGTAGGCGGGGAGGCGGTAAGGCAGTTCTTC. It yields the protein CSVGGEAVRQFF.